The T cell receptor (beta chain) described here comes from a study of T cells in Graves' hyperthyroidism and ophthalmopathy. Amplified TCR beta CDR3 regions derived from RNA transcripts. Primed by the HTBI set, a first-round RT-PCR was run on the TCR CDR3. TCRdb independently ran MiXCR on the multiplex PCR reads; one entry per CDR3 protein. Altogether approximately 510,000 distinct CDR3 sequences are present, around 43% being singletons, with the ten largest covering 44%. CDR3 length: 14 residues. V dropped 5 bases and J dropped 5; count of bases not matched to a gene: 10. Looked up from germline, CDR1 is SQVTM and CDR2 is ANQGSEA.

This sequence joins TRBV29-1 and TRBJ2-5; 8 bases are a match to TRBD1. Sequenced material: peripheral blood or thyroid tissue (not recorded which). The source of this sequence is an adult woman with Graves' disease, either hyperthyroidism or ophthalmopathy (not recorded which). This CDR3 reads CSVLAGGAGETQYF. CDR3 nucleotides: TGCAGCGTTCTGGCAGGGGGCGCGGGGGAGACCCAGTACTTC.